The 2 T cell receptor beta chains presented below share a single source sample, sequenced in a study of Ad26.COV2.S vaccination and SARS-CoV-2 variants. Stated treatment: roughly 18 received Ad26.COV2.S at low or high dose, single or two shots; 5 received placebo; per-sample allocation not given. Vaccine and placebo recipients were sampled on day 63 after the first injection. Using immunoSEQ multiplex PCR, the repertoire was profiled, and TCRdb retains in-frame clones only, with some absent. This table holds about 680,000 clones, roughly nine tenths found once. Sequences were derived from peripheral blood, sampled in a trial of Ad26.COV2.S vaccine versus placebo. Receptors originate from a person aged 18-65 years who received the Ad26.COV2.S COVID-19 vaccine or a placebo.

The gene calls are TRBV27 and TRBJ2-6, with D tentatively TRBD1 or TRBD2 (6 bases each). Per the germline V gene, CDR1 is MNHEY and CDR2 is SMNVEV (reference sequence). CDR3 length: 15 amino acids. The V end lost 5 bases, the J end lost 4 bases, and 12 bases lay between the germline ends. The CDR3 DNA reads TGTGCCAGCAGTCGCTGGGGGGCCGGGGCCAACGTCCTGACTTTC. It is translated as CASSRWGAGANVLTF.

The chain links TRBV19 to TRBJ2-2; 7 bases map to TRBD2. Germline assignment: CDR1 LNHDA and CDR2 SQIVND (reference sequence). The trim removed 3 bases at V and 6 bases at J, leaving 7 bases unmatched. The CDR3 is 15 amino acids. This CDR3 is CASSMELAFPGELFF. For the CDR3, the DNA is TGTGCCAGTAGTATGGAACTAGCGTTCCCCGGGGAGCTGTTTTTT.